The next 2 T cell receptor beta chains were all read from a single sample in a study of blood T cell repertoires in COVID-19. Here immunoSEQ multiplex PCR was the method, and the copy in TCRdb shows in-frame clones only, minus some. The sample comprises 60,000 to 90,000 clones, around two thirds of which are singletons, and 2% to 3% rests with the top ten. Sample: peripheral blood. The source of these receptors is a human donor with acute or convalescent COVID-19. The donor label of this sample is uncertain.

V usage is TRBV19 and J usage is TRBJ2-1, with 12 bases fitting TRBD1. The CDR3 runs to 14 residues. Germline V lookup: CDR1 LNHDA, CDR2 SQIVND (reference sequence). V dropped 9 bases and J dropped 8; count of bases not matched to a gene: 8. The CDR3 nucleotides read TGTGCCAGCGCCGGGACAGGGGGCTATTATGAGCAGTTCTTC. It encodes CASAGTGGYYEQFF.

The rearrangement joins TRBV7-9 to TRBJ1-3; possible D gene TRBD1, 5 bases. Germline CDR1 is SEHNR and CDR2 is FQNEAQ (reference sequence). This CDR3 is built from 15 residues. With 1 base removed from V and 1 base from J, the gap between germline ends came to 8 bases. This CDR3 is CASSLGQGSGNTIYF. CDR3 bases: TGTGCCAGCAGCTTAGGGCAGGGATCTGGAAACACCATATATTTT.